Reported below is one T cell receptor (beta chain). No antigen is known for it. The CDR3 runs 17 residues. CDR1 and CDR2 from the germline V gene are LGHNT and FRNRAP. V lost 2 bases to trimming and J lost 6 bases, with 23 bases between them. In every patient, relapse followed autologous stem cell transplantation, while exposure to brentuximab vedotin differed. The data were taken from a study of PD-1 blockade in classical Hodgkin lymphoma. Sequenced by immunoSEQ multiplex PCR; TCRdb stores in-frame clones only, minus some. The sample has 15,000 or so clones; around 64% are singletons. Study-wide points: Nivolumab initiated under 1 year post-ASCT led to patient exclusion. Prior therapy or disease activity may underlie the repertoire differences, whose causes remain undefined. When set against healthy donors, newly diagnosed patients were reported to show lower baseline TCR diversity. Unlike CD8+ TCR diversity, which did not rise significantly by C4D1, CD4+ TCR diversity did.

The gene calls are TRBV12-5 and TRBJ2-7, with D perhaps TRBD1 (6 bases). The receptor comes from a human donor with classical Hodgkin lymphoma. Sequencing was performed on peripheral blood mononuclear cells (PBMCs), taken at baseline. CDR3 in amino acids: CASGLTTTRAGVCEQYF. As DNA, the CDR3 is TGTGCTAGTGGTTTGACGACGACCCGGGCAGGGGTATGCGAGCAGTACTTC.